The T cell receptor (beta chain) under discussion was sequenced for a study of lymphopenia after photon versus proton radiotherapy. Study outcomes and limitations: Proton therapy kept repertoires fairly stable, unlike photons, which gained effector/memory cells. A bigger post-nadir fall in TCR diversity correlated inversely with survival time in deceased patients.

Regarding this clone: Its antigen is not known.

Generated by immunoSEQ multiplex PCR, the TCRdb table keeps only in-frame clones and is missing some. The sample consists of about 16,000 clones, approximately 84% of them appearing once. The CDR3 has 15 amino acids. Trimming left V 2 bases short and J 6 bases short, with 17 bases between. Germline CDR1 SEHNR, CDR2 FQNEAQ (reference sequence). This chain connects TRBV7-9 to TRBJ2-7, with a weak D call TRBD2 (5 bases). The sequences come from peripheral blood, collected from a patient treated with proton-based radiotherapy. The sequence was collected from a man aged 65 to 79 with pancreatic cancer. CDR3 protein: CASSLRPGLTTEQYF. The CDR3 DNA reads TGTGCCAGCAGCTTACGTCCGGGGTTGACTACCGAGCAGTACTTC.